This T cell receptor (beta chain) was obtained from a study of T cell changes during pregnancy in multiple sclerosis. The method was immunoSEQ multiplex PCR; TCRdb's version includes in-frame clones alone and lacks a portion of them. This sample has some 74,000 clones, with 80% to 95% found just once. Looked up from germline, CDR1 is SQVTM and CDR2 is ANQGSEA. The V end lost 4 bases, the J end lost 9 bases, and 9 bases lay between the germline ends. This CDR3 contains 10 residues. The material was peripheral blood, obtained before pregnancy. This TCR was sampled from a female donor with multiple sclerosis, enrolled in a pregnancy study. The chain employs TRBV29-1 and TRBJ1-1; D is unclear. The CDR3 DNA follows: TGCAGCGTTGCCGACTTCCAAGCTTTCTTT. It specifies CSVADFQAFF. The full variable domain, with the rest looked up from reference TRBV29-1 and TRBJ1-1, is SAVISQKPSRDICQRGTSLTIQCQVDSQVTMMFWYRQQPGQSLTLIATANQGSEATYESGFVIDKFPISRPNLTFSTLTVSNMSPEDSSIYLCSVADFQAFFGQGTRLTVV.